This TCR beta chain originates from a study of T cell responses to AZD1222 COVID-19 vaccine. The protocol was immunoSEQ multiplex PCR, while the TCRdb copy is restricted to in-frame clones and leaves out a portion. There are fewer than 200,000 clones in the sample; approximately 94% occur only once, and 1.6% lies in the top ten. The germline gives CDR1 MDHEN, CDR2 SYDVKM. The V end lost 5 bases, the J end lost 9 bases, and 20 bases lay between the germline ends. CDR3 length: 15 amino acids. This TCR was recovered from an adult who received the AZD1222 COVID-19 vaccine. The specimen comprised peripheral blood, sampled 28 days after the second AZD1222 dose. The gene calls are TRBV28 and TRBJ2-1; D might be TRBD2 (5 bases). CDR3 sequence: CASSRQLGVYGEQFF. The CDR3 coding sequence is TGTGCCAGCAGTCGTCAGCTGGGAGTGTACGGTGAGCAGTTCTTC.